These T cell receptor beta chains were read from a single sample in a study of Graves' ophthalmopathy and Graves' hyperthyroidism. TCRdb reprocessed the multiplex PCR reads with MiXCR, giving one entry per CDR3 protein. The profile shows about 340,000 distinct CDR3 sequences, around a sixth of them singletons. The specimen was peripheral blood. These receptors originate from an adult man with Graves' ophthalmopathy. CDR3s include the opening cysteine and the closing phenylalanine or tryptophan. Each record gives: V gene, clone size, J gene, D gene, CDR3 DNA, CDR3 protein. A D gene is named only where the DNA matches it firmly. Clone size is shown for a subset of rows, as once, few, many or a class of expanded clone.

>TRBV24-1|.|TRBJ2-5|.
TGTGCCAGCAGTTTTTCAGCCAGGGAGACCCAGTACTTC
CASSFSARETQYF
>TRBV12-3/TRBV12-4|few|TRBJ1-2|TRBD1
TGTGCCAGCAGCCAACAGGGGATCCGGGATTTGTGGGGCTACACCTTC
CASSQQGIRDLWGYTF
>TRBV28|many|TRBJ1-2|.
TGTGCCAGCAGCAAGGACCGGCGTGGCTACACCTTC
CASSKDRRGYTF
>TRBV11-2|many|TRBJ1-1|.
TGTGCCAGCAGCTTAGTGGGGGGGCCGGGAACTGAAGCTTTCTTT
CASSLVGGPGTEAFF
>TRBV12-3/TRBV12-4|many|TRBJ2-5|.
TGTGCCAGCAGTTCCCTCGGGGTTTTAGAAGAGACCCAGTACTTC
CASSSLGVLEETQYF
>TRBV7-9|many|TRBJ2-7|TRBD2
TGTGCCAGCAGGGACACTAGCGGGAGAGGATACGAGCAGTACTTC
CASRDTSGRGYEQYF
>TRBV28|.|TRBJ2-2|.
TGTGCCAGCACCGAATCCCCCAAAACCGGGGAGCTGTTTTTT
CASTESPKTGELFF
>TRBV19|many|TRBJ1-5|.
TGTGCCAGTAGTATAAGCAGGGGTCGGGGCAATCAGCCCCAGCATTTT
CASSISRGRGNQPQHF
>TRBV5-1|many|TRBJ1-2|.
TGCGCCAGCAGCTCAACCGGCACCCTCTATGGCTACACCTTC
CASSSTGTLYGYTF
>TRBV19|many|TRBJ1-2|TRBD1
TGTGCCAGTAGAACCCCGGGACAGGGACAACGTGGCTACACCTTC
CASRTPGQGQRGYTF
>TRBV4-3|few|TRBJ2-7|.
TGCGCCAGCAGCCAAGATCATGTACGGGACATTTACGAGCAGTACTTC
CASSQDHVRDIYEQYF
>TRBV4-1|few|TRBJ1-2|.
TGCGCCAGCAGCTTGAAGGGGGGGGCGGAAAGGCACTATGGCTACACCTTC
CASSLKGGAERHYGYTF
>TRBV4-1|many|TRBJ2-7|TRBD2
TGCGCCAGCAGCCAAGATCTTGGACTAGCGGGGGCCACTACCTACGAGCAGTACTTC
CASSQDLGLAGATTYEQYF
>TRBV9|many|TRBJ2-7|.
TGTGCCAGCAGTGGCTCACCTAACTACGAGCAGTACTTC
CASSGSPNYEQYF
>TRBV6-1|many|TRBJ1-2|.
TGTGCCACCCACACCTCGACACGCGGCTACACCTTC
CATHTSTRGYTF
>TRBV7-2|.|TRBJ1-5|.
TGTGCCAGCAGCTTAGGGCAGGGGAGATGGCAGCCCCAGCATTTT
CASSLGQGRWQPQHF
>TRBV6-2/TRBV6-3|many|TRBJ2-5|TRBD1
TGTGCCAGCAGCGGAACCGGGACAGGGATTCGCGAGACCCAGTACTTC
CASSGTGTGIRETQYF
>TRBV19|many|TRBJ1-5|TRBD1
TGTGCCAGTAGTCCAAGAAGCCCAGGGACAGGGCAGAACAATCAGCCCCAGCATTTT
CASSPRSPGTGQNNQPQHF
>TRBV6-5|many|TRBJ1-3|.
TGTGCCAGCACCAACCTGGGGAACACCATATATTTT
CASTNLGNTIYF
>TRBV6-1|once|TRBJ2-5|.
TGTGCCGGCGGATCACAAGAGACCCAGTACTTC
CAGGSQETQYF
>TRBV29-1|many|TRBJ2-5|TRBD2
TGCAGCGCCTCCCCGGGAGGAGCCCGCCAAGAGACCCAGTACTTC
CSASPGGARQETQYF
>TRBV30|many|TRBJ1-2|TRBD1
TGTGCCTGGGCCCGGGACAGATACTATGGCTACACCTTC
CAWARDRYYGYTF
>TRBV4-1|.|TRBJ2-1|TRBD2
TGCGCCAGCAGCCAAGTTGCGGGAGGGCCACTCAGTGAGCAGTTCTTC
CASSQVAGGPLSEQFF
>TRBV19|many|TRBJ1-5|.
TGTGCCAGTAGTATAGAGGGGGGCTTCTCGCCCCAGCATTTT
CASSIEGGFSPQHF
>TRBV27|.|TRBJ2-7|TRBD1
TGTGCCAGCAACCGACAGGGATCGGAAGAGCAGTACTTC
CASNRQGSEEQYF
>TRBV6-5|many|TRBJ1-6|.
TGTGCCAGCAGTTACACCGGGGGGGGCTATAATTCACCCCTCCACTTT
CASSYTGGGYNSPLHF
>TRBV12-5|many|TRBJ1-2|TRBD1
TGTGCTAGTGAACAAACAGGGGACCCTAACTATGGCTACACCTTC
CASEQTGDPNYGYTF
>TRBV3-1|few|TRBJ1-1|.
TGTGCCAGCAGCGGACCGGGTGGGGTTTTGGGCACTGAAGCTTTCTTT
CASSGPGGVLGTEAFF
>TRBV7-6|many|TRBJ2-5|TRBD2
TGTGCCAGCAGCGGTCAGCGGGGGTTCCAAGAGACCCAGTACTTC
CASSGQRGFQETQYF
>TRBV6-1|many|TRBJ1-2|.
TGTGCCAGCAGCCCAGGGAGCGGTGGCTACACCTTC
CASSPGSGGYTF
>TRBV6-1|many|TRBJ1-6|.
TGTGCCAGCAGTACCAGCGGGTTGTCCTATAATTCACCCCTCCACTTT
CASSTSGLSYNSPLHF
>TRBV7-8|many|TRBJ2-2|TRBD2
TGTGCCAGCAGCTCCGGGCCGGGAGGAAACACCGGGGAGCTGTTTTTT
CASSSGPGGNTGELFF
>TRBV7-3|many|TRBJ2-2|.
TGTGCCAGCAGCTTATATGGCAGCGCGAACACCGGGGAGCTGTTTTTT
CASSLYGSANTGELFF
>TRBV20-1|many|TRBJ2-7|.
TGCAGTGCTAGTGGGGACTCCAGCTACGAGCAGTACTTC
CSASGDSSYEQYF
>TRBV5-6|many|TRBJ1-5|.
TGTGCCAGCAGCTTGTTCGGGAATCAGCCCCAGCATTTT
CASSLFGNQPQHF
>TRBV27|.|TRBJ1-1|.
TGTGCCAGCAGTTTTAACGCCAGGAGTACTGAAGCTTTCTTT
CASSFNARSTEAFF
>TRBV29-1|many|TRBJ2-7|.
TGCAGCGTTGGGGTGCCCTCAACCATCACCTACGAGCAGTACTTC
CSVGVPSTITYEQYF
>TRBV4-1|many|TRBJ2-5|.
TGCGCCAGCAGCCACCCCAACGGCCAGCCACAAGAGACCCAGTACTTC
CASSHPNGQPQETQYF
>TRBV6-9|.|TRBJ2-5|.
TGTGCCAGCAGTTATCTCCGGGTAGCGGCACCCCAAGAGACCCAGTACTTC
CASSYLRVAAPQETQYF
>TRBV30|many|TRBJ1-1|.
TGTGCCTGGAGAGGACAGCAGAACACTGAAGCTTTCTTT
CAWRGQQNTEAFF
>TRBV15|many|TRBJ1-5|.
TGTGCCACCAGCAGGGGGGCCAGTTCGATTGGGCCCCAGCATTTT
CATSRGASSIGPQHF
>TRBV4-1|.|TRBJ1-5|TRBD1
TGCGCCAGCAGCCAACCTTACAGACAGGGTCGGGGTCAGCCCCAGCATTTT
CASSQPYRQGRGQPQHF
>TRBV11-2|many|TRBJ2-7|TRBD2
TGTGCCAGCAGCTTACCTAGCGGTTACGAGCAGTACTTC
CASSLPSGYEQYF
>TRBV10-3|many|TRBJ1-6|.
TGTGCCATCAGTGAGTCGAACTCACCCCTCCACTTT
CAISESNSPLHF
>TRBV20-1|many|TRBJ1-2|.
TGCAGTGCTAGAGTCTCGAGGATGAGGATGGACTATGGCTACACCTTC
CSARVSRMRMDYGYTF
>TRBV6-1|many|TRBJ1-2|.
TGTGCCAGCAGTGGGGACCTAACTATGAGCTACACCTTC
CASSGDLTMSYTF
>TRBV19|many|TRBJ1-1|.
TGTGCCAGTAGTATAGACACGGCAACGGACACTGAAGCTTTCTTT
CASSIDTATDTEAFF
>TRBV7-2|many|TRBJ2-5|.
TGTGCCAGCAGCTCCACACAGGGTTGGCAAGAGACCCAGTACTTC
CASSSTQGWQETQYF